Listed here is a single TCR beta chain. The target of this receptor is not known. No quality values exist for individual bases; no much larger clone is one base distant. This record comes from a study of blood T cells in healthy people across ages (dated by TCRdb to between 2015 and 2017). For the wider study: In model experiments, template switching captured roughly one uniquely barcoded TCR beta cDNA molecule for every two T cells. To track age-related changes in TCR beta repertoire diversity, the study relied on deep sequencing normalized with unique cDNA molecular identifiers. Four age groups were formed from the donors: young (average 16 years), middle-aged (approximately 41), aged (under 70) and long-lived (more than 75). To avoid experimental bias, donors of different ages were randomly spread across the sequencing lanes. Using the same blood draw, the study looked at two additional independent replicas of 1 million unique cDNA reads for two donors, one aged 18 to 30 and the other aged 80 or older. The investigation overall reported the following: Donor CMV infection status was unknown, potentially confounding age-related changes in expanded clonotypes. Compared with the aged group, more naive CD4+ T cells, fewer expanded clones and increased TCR diversity were shown by the long-lived group, suggesting age selection. Since profiling was done on bulk unsorted PBMCs, naive and antigen-experienced compartments could not be conclusively compared. Estimates of total diversity from one million sequenced T cells were regarded as lower bounds and underestimates. The percentage of naive T cells measured by flow cytometry correlated strongly with observed TCR beta diversity. Observed TCR beta diversity per million T cells fell roughly linearly with age, and a significant reduction was already apparent by age around 44.

Donors were under 40 systemically healthy Caucasian individuals from Russia aged about 6 to 100 years. Roughly 11 milliliters of peripheral blood were drawn from each donor into EDTA-treated Vacutainer tubes. Ficoll-Paque density-gradient centrifugation was used to isolate PBMCs, with at least 6.5 million obtained per sample. Total RNA, at least 6 micrograms per sample, was extracted from PBMCs with Trizol reagent. For every donor, an aliquot of PBMCs went through flow cytometry to measure the percentages of naive CD45RAhigh/CD27high T cells. To prepare the library, 5' RACE was applied. The data were produced on an Illumina HiSeq 2500. A second PCR of roughly 7 to 11 cycles was run with a J-beta primer mix and a sample-barcoded 5' primer. A template-switch 5' adaptor carrying 12 random nucleotides introduced a unique molecular identifier onto each TCR beta cDNA molecule. At least 2.5 million CDR3-containing paired-end reads were obtained from each sample. First-strand cDNA synthesis was performed from all RNA using the Mint cDNA synthesis kit, with priming by a TRBC-specific oligonucleotide. After uracil-DNA glycosylase treatment, a first 18-cycle PCR used universal primers M1SS and BC2_uni_R on all cDNA. Regarding the original processing steps: For normalization, 1 million high-quality reads were randomly selected from each sample, with every read carrying a distinct molecular identifier. Reads with shared molecular identifiers were discarded instead of being binned into consensus sequences. MiTCR, run with a Q25 quality threshold and the strictest error-elimination algorithm, handled CDR3 identification, clonotype clustering and error correction. A nonparametric unseen species model with Euler transformation was used to estimate lower-bound total TCR beta diversity. TCRdb reprocessed the public reads (quality trimming at Q25 with fastp, clone calling with MiXCR) and kept in-frame beta chains. Rows are combined by CDR3 protein, so each entry shows the most common genes and DNA. In this record, the V and J calls reflect TCRdb's handling and not the investigators' own analysis. The sample records under 2 million distinct CDR3 sequences, roughly 30% of which are singletons. The ten largest clones add up to around 10% of the sample.

The V end gives up 4 bases and the J end 2 bases, leaving 9 bases in the junction not matched to a gene. CDR1 and CDR2 are read off the germline V gene (reference sequence) as SGHNT and YYREEE. Including cysteine and phenylalanine, the CDR3 has 17 amino acids. The sequence is cut down to CDR3 DNA, 51 bases in frame from base 1. The sequenced sample consisted of blood. The TCR originated in a woman in her twenties or thirties in good health. The chain is encoded by TRBV5-4 joined to TRBJ1-5; TRBD1 fits 10 bases in the junction. The CDR3 reads CASSPDRGKGGNQPQHF. The sequenced DNA is TGTGCCAGCAGCCCGGACAGGGGGAAGGGGGGCAATCAGCCCCAGCATTTT.